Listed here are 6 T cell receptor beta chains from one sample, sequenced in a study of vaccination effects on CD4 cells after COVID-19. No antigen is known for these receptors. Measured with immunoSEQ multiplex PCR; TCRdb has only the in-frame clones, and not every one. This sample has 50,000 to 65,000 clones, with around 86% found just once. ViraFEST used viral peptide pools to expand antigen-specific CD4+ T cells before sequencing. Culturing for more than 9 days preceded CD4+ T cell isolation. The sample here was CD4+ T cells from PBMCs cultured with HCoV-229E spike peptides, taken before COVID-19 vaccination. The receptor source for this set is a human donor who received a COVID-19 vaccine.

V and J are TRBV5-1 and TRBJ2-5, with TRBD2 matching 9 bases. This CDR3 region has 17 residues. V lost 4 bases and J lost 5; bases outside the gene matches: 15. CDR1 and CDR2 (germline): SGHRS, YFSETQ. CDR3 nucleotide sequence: TGCGCCAGCAGCAGGAGGGCAGCGGGGGGTCGGGTCGAGACCCAGTACTTC. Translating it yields CASSRRAAGGRVETQYF.

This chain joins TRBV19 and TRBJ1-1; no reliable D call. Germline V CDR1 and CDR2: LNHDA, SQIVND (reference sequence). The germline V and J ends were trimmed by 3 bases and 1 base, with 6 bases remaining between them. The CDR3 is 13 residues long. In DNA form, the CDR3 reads TGTGCCAGTAGTATCCTGAGGAACACTGAAGCTTTCTTT. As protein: CASSILRNTEAFF.

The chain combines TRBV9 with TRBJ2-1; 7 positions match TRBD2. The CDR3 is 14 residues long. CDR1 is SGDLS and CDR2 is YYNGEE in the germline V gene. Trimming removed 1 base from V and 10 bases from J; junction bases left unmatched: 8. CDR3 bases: TGTGCCAGCAGCGTAACCCCGGGGGGTACCGAGCAGTTCTTC. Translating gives CASSVTPGGTEQFF.

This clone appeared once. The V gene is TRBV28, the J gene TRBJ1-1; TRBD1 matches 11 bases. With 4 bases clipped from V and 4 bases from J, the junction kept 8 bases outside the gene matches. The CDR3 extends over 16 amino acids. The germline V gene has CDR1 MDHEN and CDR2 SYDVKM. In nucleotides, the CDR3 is TGTGCCAGCAGTTCCCCCCCCGGACAGGGGGCCACTGAAGCTTTCTTT. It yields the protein CASSSPPGQGATEAFF.

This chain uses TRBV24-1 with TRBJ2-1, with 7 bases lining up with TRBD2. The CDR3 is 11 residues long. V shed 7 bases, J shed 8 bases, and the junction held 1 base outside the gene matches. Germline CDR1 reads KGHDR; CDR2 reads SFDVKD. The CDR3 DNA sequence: TGTGCCACCAGGGGGGGGTATGAGCAGTTCTTC. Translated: CATRGGYEQFF.

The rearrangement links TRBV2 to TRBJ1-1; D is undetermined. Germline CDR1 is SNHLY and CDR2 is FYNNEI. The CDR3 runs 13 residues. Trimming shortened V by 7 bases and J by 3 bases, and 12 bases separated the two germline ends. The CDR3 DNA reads TGTGCCAGCAACGGGGAGGTGGACACTGAAGCTTTCTTT. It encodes CASNGEVDTEAFF.